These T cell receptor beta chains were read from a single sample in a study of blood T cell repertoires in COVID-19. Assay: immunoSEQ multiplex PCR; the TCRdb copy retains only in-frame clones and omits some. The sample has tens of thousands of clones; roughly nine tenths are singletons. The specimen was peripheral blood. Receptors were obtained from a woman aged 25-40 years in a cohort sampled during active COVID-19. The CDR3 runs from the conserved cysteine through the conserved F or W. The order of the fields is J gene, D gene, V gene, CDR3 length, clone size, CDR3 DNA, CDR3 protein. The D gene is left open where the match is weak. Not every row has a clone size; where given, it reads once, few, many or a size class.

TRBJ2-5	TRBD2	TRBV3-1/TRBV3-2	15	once	TGTGCCAGCAGCCAACAACTAGCGGGAGTGGGGACCCAGTACTTC	CASSQQLAGVGTQYF
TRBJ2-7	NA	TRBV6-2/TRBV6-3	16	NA	TGTGCCAGCAGTTACTCGATCAGGGGCGCCCCTTACGAGCAGTACTTC	CASSYSIRGAPYEQYF
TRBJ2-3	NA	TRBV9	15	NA	TGTGCCAGCAGCGTAGGTGGCAGATACACAGATACGCAGTATTTT	CASSVGGRYTDTQYF
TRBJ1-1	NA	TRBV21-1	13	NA	TGTGCCAGCAGCGCCGACAGAGTGACTGAAGCTTTCTTT	CASSADRVTEAFF
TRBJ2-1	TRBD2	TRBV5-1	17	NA	TGCGCCAGCAGCTTGGGGGTCGAGGCTAGCGGGACCGATGAGCAGTTCTTC	CASSLGVEASGTDEQFF
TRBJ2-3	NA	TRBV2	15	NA	TGTGCCAGCAGGAGGGACTGGCTAAGCACAGATACGCAGTATTTT	CASRRDWLSTDTQYF
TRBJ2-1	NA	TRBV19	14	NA	TGTGCCAGTCGGGGGAGATCGGCTTACAATGAGCAGTTCTTC	CASRGRSAYNEQFF
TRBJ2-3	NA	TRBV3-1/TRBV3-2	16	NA	TGTGCCAGCAGCCCCAGGTGGGAAGGGGGCACAGATACGCAGTATTTT	CASSPRWEGGTDTQYF
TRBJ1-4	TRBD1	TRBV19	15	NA	TGTGCCAGTTCCAAGGGGGCCGTTGGTAATGAAAAACTGTTTTTT	CASSKGAVGNEKLFF
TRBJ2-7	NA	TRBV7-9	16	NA	TGTGCCAGCACCTCTTGGAGGAGCGGGTCGCCCTACGAGCAGTACTTC	CASTSWRSGSPYEQYF
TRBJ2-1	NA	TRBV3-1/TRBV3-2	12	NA	TGTGCCAGCAGCCTCGTCGAGGGTGAGCAGTTCTTC	CASSLVEGEQFF
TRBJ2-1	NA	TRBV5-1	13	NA	TGCGCCAGCAGCTTGGGACTTTACAATGAGCAGTTCTTC	CASSLGLYNEQFF
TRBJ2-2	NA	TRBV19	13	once	TGTGCCAGCGGGGGGCCTTACACCGGGGAGCTGTTTTTT	CASGGPYTGELFF
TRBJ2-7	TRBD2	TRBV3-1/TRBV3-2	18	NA	TGTGCCAGCAGCCGAGAAAGACTAGCGGGAGGGCCGCTCCACGAGCAGTACTTC	CASSRERLAGGPLHEQYF
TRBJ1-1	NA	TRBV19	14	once	TGTGCCAGTAGTACCCCCAACTTGAACACTGAAGCTTTCTTT	CASSTPNLNTEAFF
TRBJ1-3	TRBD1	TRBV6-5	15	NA	TGTGCCAGCAGTTCGACAGGGTCCTCTGGAAACACCATATATTTT	CASSSTGSSGNTIYF
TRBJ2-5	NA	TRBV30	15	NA	TGTGCCTGGAGAGGCGGGGCGGTAGGGAGAGAGACCCAGTACTTC	CAWRGGAVGRETQYF
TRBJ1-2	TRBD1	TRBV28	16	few	TGTGCCAGCAGGCTCCGGGACAGGGGGGAGGGCTATGGCTACACCTTC	CASRLRDRGEGYGYTF
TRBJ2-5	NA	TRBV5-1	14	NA	TGCGCCAGCAGCTTGGTCGGCAGGGGTGAGACCCAGTACTTC	CASSLVGRGETQYF
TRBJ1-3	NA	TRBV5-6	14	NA	TGTGCCAGCGGAGGAGGGGTGTCTGGAAACACCATATATTTT	CASGGGVSGNTIYF
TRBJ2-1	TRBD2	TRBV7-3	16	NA	TGTGCCAGCAGCTCAAGGACTAGCGGGAGGGGGAATGAGCAGTTCTTC	CASSSRTSGRGNEQFF
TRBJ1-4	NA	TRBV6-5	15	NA	TGTGCCAGCAGCTCCTGGGGGGGCACTAATGAAAAACTGTTTTTT	CASSSWGGTNEKLFF
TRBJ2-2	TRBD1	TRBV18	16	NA	TGTGCCAGCTCACCTCTCGGACAGGGCGGGACCGGGGAGCTGTTTTTT	CASSPLGQGGTGELFF
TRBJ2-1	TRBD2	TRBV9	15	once	TGTGCCAGCAGCGTAGTAGGGACTAGCGTGGATGAGCAGTTCTTC	CASSVVGTSVDEQFF
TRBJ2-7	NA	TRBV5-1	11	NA	TGCGCCAGCAGGTTCTCTAGCGAGCAGTACTTC	CASRFSSEQYF
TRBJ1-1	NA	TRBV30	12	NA	TGTGCCTGGAGTCCAGGGAACACTGAAGCTTTCTTT	CAWSPGNTEAFF
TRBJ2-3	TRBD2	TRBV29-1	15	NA	TGCAGCGTTGCGGGACTAGCGCCGAGCACAGATACGCAGTATTTT	CSVAGLAPSTDTQYF
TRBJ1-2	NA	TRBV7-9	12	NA	TGTGCCAGCAGCTTAGAGCTGTTTGGCTACACCTTC	CASSLELFGYTF
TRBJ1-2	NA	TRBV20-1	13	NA	TGCAGTGCTAGTAGCAGGGGCGTCTATGGCTACACCTTC	CSASSRGVYGYTF
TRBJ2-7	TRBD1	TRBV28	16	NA	TGTGCCAGCAGTTCCCCTCTCGGGACAGTCGGCAACGAGCAGTACTTC	CASSSPLGTVGNEQYF
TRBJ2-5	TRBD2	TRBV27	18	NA	TGTGCCAGCAGCACACGGGGGAGCGGGAGTGGGTCCCAAGAGACCCAGTACTTC	CASSTRGSGSGSQETQYF
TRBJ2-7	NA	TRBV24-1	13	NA	TGTGCCACGAACGATGGGGAGGCCTACGAGCAGTACTTC	CATNDGEAYEQYF
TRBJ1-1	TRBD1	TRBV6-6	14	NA	TGTGCCAGCAGTTCTGGACAGGGGGGGACTGAAGCTTTCTTT	CASSSGQGGTEAFF
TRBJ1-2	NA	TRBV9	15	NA	TGTGCCAGCAGCGGGTCTCCAGGGAGGGGGTATGGCTACACCTTC	CASSGSPGRGYGYTF
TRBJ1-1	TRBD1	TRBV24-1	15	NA	TGTGCCACCAGTGACCGACAGGGGGCGCGAACTGAAGCTTTCTTT	CATSDRQGARTEAFF
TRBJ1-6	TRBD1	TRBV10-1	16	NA	TGCGCCAGCAGTGGGAAGGACAGGGGTATTAATTCACCCCTCCACTTT	CASSGKDRGINSPLHF
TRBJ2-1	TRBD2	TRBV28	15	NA	TGTGCCAGCAGTTTACTCCTCGGGAGGACCGGTGAGCAGTTCTTC	CASSLLLGRTGEQFF
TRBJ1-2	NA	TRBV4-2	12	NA	TGTGCCAGCAGCCCGGGAAAGGGTGGCTACACCTTC	CASSPGKGGYTF
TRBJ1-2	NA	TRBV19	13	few	TGTGCCAGTCATCGGGCCCAGCGGGATGGCTACACCTTC	CASHRAQRDGYTF
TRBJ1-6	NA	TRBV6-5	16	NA	TGTGCCAGCAGTTACGGGAGGTCTCGCAATAATTCACCCCTCCACTTT	CASSYGRSRNNSPLHF
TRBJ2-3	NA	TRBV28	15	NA	TGTGCCAGCGCCGATCTCCAGTCCAGCACAGATACGCAGTATTTT	CASADLQSSTDTQYF
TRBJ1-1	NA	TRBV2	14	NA	TGTGCCAGCAGCTCGGACATCCGGAACACTGAAGCTTTCTTT	CASSSDIRNTEAFF
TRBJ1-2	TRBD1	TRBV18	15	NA	TGTGCCAGCTCACGGGGGACAGATACTAACTATGGCTACACCTTC	CASSRGTDTNYGYTF
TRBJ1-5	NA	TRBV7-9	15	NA	TGTGCCAGCAGCTTAGGATCATCAGGGCATCAGCCCCAGCATTTT	CASSLGSSGHQPQHF
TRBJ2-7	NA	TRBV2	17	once	TGTGCCAGCAGTGATTCCCGGTGGGGGGACGACTCCTACGAGCAGTACTTC	CASSDSRWGDDSYEQYF
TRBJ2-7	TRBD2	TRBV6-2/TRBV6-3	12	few	TGTGCCAGCAGTTACTCCGGCGGGAGGGCCGTCTTC	CASSYSGGRAVF
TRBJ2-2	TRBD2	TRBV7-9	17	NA	TGTGCCACCACACCCCTATGGGCGGGAGCGAACACCGGGGAGCTGTTTTTT	CATTPLWAGANTGELFF
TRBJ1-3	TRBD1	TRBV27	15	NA	TGTGCCAGCAGCACCGGGACAGGGAGTGGAAACACCATATATTTT	CASSTGTGSGNTIYF
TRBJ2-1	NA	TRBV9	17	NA	TGTGCCAGCAGCGTAAGTCCCCTAGCGTATTCCTACAATGAGCAGTTCTTC	CASSVSPLAYSYNEQFF
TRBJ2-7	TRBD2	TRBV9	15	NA	TGTGCCAGCAGCGTAGGCGGGAGCCTCTCCTACGAGCAGTACTTC	CASSVGGSLSYEQYF
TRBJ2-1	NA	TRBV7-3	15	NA	TGTGCCAGCAGCGTAGGGGCAGGGGCCTACAATGAGCAGTTCTTC	CASSVGAGAYNEQFF
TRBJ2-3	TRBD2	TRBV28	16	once	TGTGCCAGCAGTGATAGCGGGAGGCCTTTCGGGGATACGCAGTATTTT	CASSDSGRPFGDTQYF
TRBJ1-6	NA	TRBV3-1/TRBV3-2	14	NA	TGTGCCAGCAGCCCAGGTGGGGGGAGCCGGTCCCTCCACTTT	CASSPGGGSRSLHF
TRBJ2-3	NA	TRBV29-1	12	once	TGCAGCGTTGAGAGGGATCTGGATACGCAGTATTTT	CSVERDLDTQYF
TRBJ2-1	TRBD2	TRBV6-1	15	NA	TGTGCCAGCAGTGAGGAACTAGCGGGAAGCAATGAGCAGTTCTTC	CASSEELAGSNEQFF
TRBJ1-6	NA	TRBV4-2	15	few	TGTGCCAGCAGCAGAAGTGGCGGGGAAGATTCACCCCTCCACTTT	CASSRSGGEDSPLHF
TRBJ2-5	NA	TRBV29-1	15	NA	TGCAGCGTCCTACCTTCAGGGGTAGTTTTGGAGACCCAGTACTTC	CSVLPSGVVLETQYF